This TCR beta chain was sequenced in a study of blood T cells in healthy people across ages. Study-wide findings and caveats: Without sorted subsets, naive and antigen-experienced compartments could not be conclusively compared. Versus aged donors, long-lived donors had higher diversity and more naive CD4+ cells.

The CDR3 has 14 residues. Germline V CDR1 and CDR2: MNHNS, SASEGT. The germline V and J ends were trimmed by 7 bases and 0 bases, with 12 bases remaining between them. To note about this clonotype: Its matching antigen is unknown.

A J-beta primer mix and a sample-barcoded 5' primer were used in a second PCR of about 6 to 12 cycles. TCRdb re-called the 5' RACE reads with MiXCR, one entry per CDR3 protein. The repertoire holds hundreds of thousands of distinct CDR3 sequences, roughly 44% seen once, with approximately 20% in the top ten. This TCR derives from a man between 60 and 75 years old in good health. Sequencing used blood. The genes are TRBV6-1 and TRBJ1-2; D may be TRBD1 (6 bases). CDR3 DNA sequence: TGTGCCAGCAATCCGGGACATTCTAACTATGGCTACACCTTC. This encodes CASNPGHSNYGYTF.